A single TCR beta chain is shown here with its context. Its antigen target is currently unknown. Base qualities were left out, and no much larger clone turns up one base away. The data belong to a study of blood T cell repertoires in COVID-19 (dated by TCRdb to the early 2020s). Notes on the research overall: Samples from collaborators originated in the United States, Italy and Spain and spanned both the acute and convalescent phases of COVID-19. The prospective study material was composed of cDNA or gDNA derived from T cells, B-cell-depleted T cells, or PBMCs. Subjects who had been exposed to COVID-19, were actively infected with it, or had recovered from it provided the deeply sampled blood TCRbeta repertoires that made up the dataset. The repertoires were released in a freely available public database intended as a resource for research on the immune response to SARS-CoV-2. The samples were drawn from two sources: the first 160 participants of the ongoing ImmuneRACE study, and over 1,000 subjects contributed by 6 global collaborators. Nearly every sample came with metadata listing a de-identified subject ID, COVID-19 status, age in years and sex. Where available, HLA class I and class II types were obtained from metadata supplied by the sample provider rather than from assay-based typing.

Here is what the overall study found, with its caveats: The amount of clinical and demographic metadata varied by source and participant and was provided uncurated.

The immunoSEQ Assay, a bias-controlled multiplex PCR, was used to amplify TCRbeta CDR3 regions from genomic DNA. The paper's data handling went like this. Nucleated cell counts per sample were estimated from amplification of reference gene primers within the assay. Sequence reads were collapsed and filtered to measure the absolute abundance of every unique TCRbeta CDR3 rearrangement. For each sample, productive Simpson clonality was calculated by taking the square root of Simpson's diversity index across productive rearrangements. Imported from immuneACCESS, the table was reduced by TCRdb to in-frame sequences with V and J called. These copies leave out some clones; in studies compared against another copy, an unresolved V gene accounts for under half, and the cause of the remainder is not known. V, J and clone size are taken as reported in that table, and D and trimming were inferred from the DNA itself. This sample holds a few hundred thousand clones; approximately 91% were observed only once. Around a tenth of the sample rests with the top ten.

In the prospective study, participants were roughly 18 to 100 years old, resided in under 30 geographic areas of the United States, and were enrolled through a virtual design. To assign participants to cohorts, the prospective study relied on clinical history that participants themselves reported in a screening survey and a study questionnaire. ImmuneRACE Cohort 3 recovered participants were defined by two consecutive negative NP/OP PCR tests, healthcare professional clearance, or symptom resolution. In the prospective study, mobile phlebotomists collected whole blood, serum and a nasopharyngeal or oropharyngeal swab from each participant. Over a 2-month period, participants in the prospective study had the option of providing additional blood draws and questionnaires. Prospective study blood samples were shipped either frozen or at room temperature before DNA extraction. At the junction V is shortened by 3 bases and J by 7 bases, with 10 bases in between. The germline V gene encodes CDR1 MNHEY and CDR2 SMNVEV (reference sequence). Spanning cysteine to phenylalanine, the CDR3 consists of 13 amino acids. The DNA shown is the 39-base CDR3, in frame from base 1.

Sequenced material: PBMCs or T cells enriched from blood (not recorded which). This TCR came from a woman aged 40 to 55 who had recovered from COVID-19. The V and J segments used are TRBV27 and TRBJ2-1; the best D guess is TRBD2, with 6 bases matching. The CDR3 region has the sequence CASSLGGINEQFF. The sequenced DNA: TGTGCCAGCAGTTTGGGAGGAATTAATGAGCAGTTCTTC.